A single sample is the source of the 32 T cell receptor beta chains below, sequenced in a study of blood T cell repertoires in COVID-19. The method was immunoSEQ multiplex PCR; TCRdb's version includes in-frame clones alone and lacks a portion of them. The data show over 200,000 clones, 75% to 90% seen once. The sequenced material came from peripheral blood. The receptor set was obtained from a man aged 30-40 years with COVID-19, enrolled during active disease.

V usage is TRBV27 and J usage is TRBJ2-1; TRBD2 agrees at 11 bases. The ends lost 5 bases at V and 1 base at J; junction bases unmatched: 4. Germline assignment: CDR1 MNHEY and CDR2 SMNVEV (reference sequence). The CDR3 runs 16 residues. The CDR3 region has the DNA TGTGCCAGCAGTCTTCGACTAGCGGGGTCCTACAATGAGCAGTTCTTC. This sequence encodes CASSLRLAGSYNEQFF.

The rearrangement joins TRBV28 to TRBJ1-6; D gene ambiguous. The CDR3 has 16 amino acids. The germline V and J ends were trimmed by 4 bases and 6 bases, with 16 bases remaining between them. CDR1 and CDR2 from the germline V gene are MDHEN and SYDVKM. CDR3 bases: TGTGCCAGCAGTTCCCCAGGCCACAGCCTTAATTCACCCCTCCACTTT. It specifies CASSSPGHSLNSPLHF.

This clone showed up just once. J is TRBJ2-1 and V is TRBV2; TRBD2 aligns across 12 bases. This CDR3 contains 14 residues. After removal of 5 bases from V and 10 bases from J, the junction contained 6 bases not matched to a gene. Germline V lookup: CDR1 SNHLY, CDR2 FYNNEI. The CDR3 reads CASSWTSGVVEQFF. CDR3 DNA sequence: TGTGCCAGCAGTTGGACTAGCGGGGTGGTAGAGCAGTTCTTC.

The chain uses TRBV7-2 and TRBJ1-4; D call uncertain. Germline assignment: CDR1 SGHTA and CDR2 FQGNSA. The CDR3 is made up of 13 amino acids. V was pared by 5 bases and J by 8 bases, with 12 bases between. This CDR3 is CASSPTGGEKLFF. CDR3 in DNA: TGTGCCAGCAGCCCGACGGGTGGGGAAAAACTGTTTTTT.

This chain links TRBV11-2 with TRBJ2-7; 8 bases line up with TRBD2. The germline V gene encodes CDR1 SGHAT and CDR2 FQNNGV. The V segment lost 5 bases and the J segment 5 bases; nucleotides outside the gene matches: 11. The CDR3 contains 15 residues. CDR3 sequence reads: CASSRTGTRVDEQYF. CDR3 nucleotides: TGTGCCAGCAGCCGAACCGGGACTAGAGTCGACGAGCAGTACTTC.

The CDR3 reads CASSYGASGGIQYF. CDR3 nucleotides: TGTGCCAGCAGCTATGGGGCTAGCGGGGGGATTCAGTACTTC. The chain has TRBV5-4 and TRBJ2-7; 11 bases match TRBD2. This CDR3 contains 14 residues. J lost 10 bases, V lost 3 bases, and 9 bases had no gene match. Germline V gene sequence: CDR1 SGHNT, CDR2 YYREEE (reference sequence).

This chain links TRBV6-2 or TRBV6-3 with TRBJ2-1, with 7 bases aligning to TRBD2. The CDR3 length is 15 residues. Per the germline V gene, CDR1 is MNHEY and CDR2 is SVGEGT. The trim removed 6 bases at V and 2 bases at J, leaving 7 bases unmatched. CDR3 residues: CASSTLAIPYNEQFF. The CDR3 DNA reads as TGTGCCAGCAGCACACTAGCGATCCCCTACAATGAGCAGTTCTTC.

The chain combines TRBV11-3 with TRBJ1-6; 8 bases match TRBD1. The CDR3 sequence is 19 residues long. CDR1 and CDR2 (germline): SGHNT, YENEEA. Germline trimming cut 2 bases from V and 12 bases from J; bases unmatched to any gene: 21. The CDR3 DNA follows: TGTGCCAGCAGCTTAAATATCGTCTGGCGGACAGGGCAGTGGAAACCCCTCCACTTT. Translated: CASSLNIVWRTGQWKPLHF. Supplemented by reference TRBV11-3 and TRBJ1-6, the full variable domain reads EAGVVQSPRYKIIEKKQPVAFWCNPISGHNTLYWYLQNLGQGPELLIRYENEEAVDDSQLPKDRFSAERLKGVDSTLKIQPAELGDSAVYLCASSLNIVWRTGQWKPLHFGNGTRLTVT.

This chain links TRBV5-1 with TRBJ2-3, with D possibly being TRBD2 (7 bases). Germline CDR1 and CDR2: SGHRS and YFSETQ. Trimming cost V 3 bases and J 2 bases, with 19 bases left between them. The CDR3 has 17 amino acids. The CDR3 DNA sequence: TGCGCCAGCAGCTCGTCCGATGGGGGGGCTTACACAGATACGCAGTATTTT. Its translation: CASSSSDGGAYTDTQYF.

V and J are TRBV27 and TRBJ2-1; 9 bases fit TRBD1. Trimming cost V 5 bases and J 9 bases; bases outside gene matches: 8. The germline V gene has CDR1 MNHEY and CDR2 SMNVEV (reference sequence). The CDR3 runs to 14 residues. CDR3 bases: TGTGCCAGCAGTATAAACAGGGGGCGCGGTGAGCAGTTCTTC. Its translation: CASSINRGRGEQFF.

J is TRBJ1-6 and V is TRBV27, with 11 bases identical to TRBD1. From germline, CDR1 is MNHEY and CDR2 SMNVEV (reference sequence). The CDR3 runs to 15 residues. J was trimmed by 10 bases and V by 3 bases; bases with no gene match: 5. The CDR3 sequence is CASSLARDRGSPLHF. DNA of the CDR3: TGTGCCAGCAGTTTGGCCCGGGACAGGGGGTCACCCCTCCACTTT.

The chain couples TRBV2 to TRBJ2-7; D possibly corresponds to TRBD1 (5 bases). Germline V CDR1 and CDR2: SNHLY, FYNNEI. This CDR3 spans 14 amino acids. The V end was cut by 4 bases, the J end by 3 bases, with 13 bases between. The CDR3 DNA sequence: TGTGCCAGCAGTGCGGCAGGGTTCGACTACGAGCAGTACTTC. Translating gives CASSAAGFDYEQYF.

The chain links TRBV27 to TRBJ2-1, with 8 bases that match TRBD1. The CDR3 has 14 amino acids. With V trimmed by 7 bases and J by 4 bases, 6 bases remained unmatched. CDR1 MNHEY and CDR2 SMNVEV come from the germline V gene (reference sequence). The CDR3 nucleotides read TGTGCCAGCAACGCAGGGGGCGCTTACAATGAGCAGTTCTTC. Residues: CASNAGGAYNEQFF.

The chain is built from TRBV18 and TRBJ2-7, with a possible D match to TRBD2 (6 bases). CDR1 is KGHSH, CDR2 LQKENI, per germline. The CDR3 is 16 residues long. Trimming left V 2 bases short and J 3 bases short, with 17 bases between. The CDR3 region has the DNA TGTGCCAGCTCACCAGGGGGGTTGAGAAGTGGCTACGAGCAGTACTTC. Translation: CASSPGGLRSGYEQYF.

The rearrangement uses TRBV7-3 and TRBJ1-1; tentative D call: TRBD1 (5 bases). The length of the CDR3 is 15 residues. Looked up from germline, CDR1 is SGHTA and CDR2 is FQGTGA. V was shortened by 1 base and J by 5 bases, with 14 bases between the two germline ends. CDR3 in amino acids: CASSLIGNPGTEAFF. CDR3 coding DNA: TGTGCCAGCAGCTTAATTGGAAACCCAGGGACTGAAGCTTTCTTT.

The genes are TRBV18 and TRBJ1-2; D is ambiguous. Trimming removed 3 bases at V and 5 bases at J, with 13 bases between. Germline loops: CDR1 KGHSH, CDR2 LQKENI. This CDR3 contains 14 residues. The CDR3 spells CASSPGPDWYGYTF. CDR3 in DNA: TGTGCCAGCTCACCGGGCCCTGATTGGTATGGCTACACCTTC.

The V call is TRBV10-3, the J call TRBJ2-5; 7 nucleotides line up with TRBD1. V shed 0 bases, J shed 4 bases, and the junction held 5 bases outside the gene matches. The CDR3 extends over 15 amino acids. Germline CDR1 and CDR2: ENHRY and SYGVKD. The CDR3 is CAISESQGELETQYF. The CDR3 nucleotides read TGTGCCATCAGTGAGTCGCAGGGGGAGTTAGAGACCCAGTACTTC.

V usage is TRBV11-2 and J usage is TRBJ2-7, with a tentative D call TRBD1 (5 bases). The CDR3 extends over 13 amino acids. Trimming removed 1 base at V and 3 bases at J, with 7 bases between. The germline gives CDR1 SGHAT, CDR2 FQNNGV. The CDR3 nucleotides read TGTGCCAGCAGCTTAGGACAGAGCTACGAGCAGTACTTC. It specifies CASSLGQSYEQYF.

The V gene is TRBV25-1, the J gene TRBJ1-6; D uncertain. V shed 6 bases and J shed 13 bases, with 13 bases lying between them. The CDR3 length is 12 residues. Germline CDR1 and CDR2: MGHDK and SYGVNS. The CDR3 spells CASSLEGPPLHF. The CDR3 DNA is TGTGCCAGCAGCTTAGAGGGTCCCCCCCTCCACTTT.

This clone was seen just once. The chain has TRBV10-3 and TRBJ1-2, with D perhaps matching TRBD1 (5 bases). Trimming shortened V by 5 bases and J by 3 bases, and 13 bases separated the two germline ends. Germline values: CDR1 ENHRY, CDR2 SYGVKD. This CDR3 spans 14 amino acids. The CDR3 DNA reads as TGTGCCATCAGTCCCCCAGTCAGGGACTATGGCTACACCTTC. It yields the protein CAISPPVRDYGYTF.

The chain joins TRBV5-5 to TRBJ1-5; perhaps TRBD1 as D (5 bases). The CDR3 runs to 15 residues. Germline V gene sequence: CDR1 SGHKS, CDR2 YYEKEE (reference sequence). V was pared by 0 bases and J by 1 base, with 8 bases between. As DNA, the CDR3 is TGTGCCAGCAGCTTGGGGCCAGGGAGCAATCAGCCCCAGCATTTT. Its translation: CASSLGPGSNQPQHF.

The chain links TRBV6-5 to TRBJ2-7; maybe TRBD1 (5 bases). This CDR3 region has 13 residues. Germline V lookup: CDR1 MNHEY, CDR2 SVGAGI. V lost 6 bases and J 3 bases, leaving 12 bases between the germline ends. The CDR3, as DNA: TGTGCCAGCAGAACAGGTCTTTACTACGAGCAGTACTTC. Its protein product is CASRTGLYYEQYF.

The gene calls are TRBV6-4 and TRBJ1-1; 7 nucleotides match TRBD1. There are 14 residues in the CDR3. Germline CDR1 and CDR2: MRHNA and SNTAGT. J lost 4 bases, V lost 6 bases, and 8 bases had no gene match. For the CDR3, the DNA is TGTGCCAGCAGAACAGGGGTTTTCGGCACTGAAGCTTTCTTT. Translated, it gives CASRTGVFGTEAFF.

This clone was counted only a few times. The DNA for the CDR3 is TGTGCCAGCAGCTTAGGTCCAGGGACAGCACTCGGCGGCTACACCTTC. Protein product: CASSLGPGTALGGYTF. The V and J genes are TRBV11-2 and TRBJ1-2; TRBD1 matches 7 bases. The J segment lost 8 bases and the V segment lost 1 base, leaving 13 bases of the junction unmatched. The CDR3 has 16 amino acids. Germline V gene lookup returns CDR1 SGHAT and CDR2 FQNNGV.

The rearrangement links TRBV7-9 to TRBJ1-6; TRBD1 might be the D (6 bases). The germline V and J ends were trimmed by 5 bases and 7 bases, with 12 bases remaining between them. The CDR3 runs to 14 residues. Germline CDR1 SEHNR, CDR2 FQNEAQ (reference sequence). In nucleotides, the CDR3 is TGTGCCAGCAGCGTACAGGGCTCGAATTCACCCCTCCACTTT. It codes for CASSVQGSNSPLHF. Filled out from reference TRBV7-9 and TRBJ1-6, the complete variable domain reads DTGVSQNPRHKITKRGQNVTFRCDPISEHNRLYWYRQTLGQGPEFLTYFQNEAQLEKSRLLSDRFSAERPKGSFSTLEIQRTEQGDSAMYLCASSVQGSNSPLHFGNGTRLTVT.

This chain uses TRBV12-5 with TRBJ2-2; 10 positions agree with TRBD2. This CDR3 comprises 20 residues. The germline gives CDR1 LGHNT, CDR2 FRNRAP. Losses at the gene ends were 0 bases for V and 6 bases for J; bases not matched to a gene: 16. The CDR3 DNA sequence: TGTGCTAGTGGTTTGGTACGCCCTAGCGGGGGTCACGCCGGGGCCGGGGAGCTGTTTTTT. It encodes CASGLVRPSGGHAGAGELFF.

This clone showed up just once. The rearrangement joins TRBV13 to TRBJ1-2, with TRBD1 matching 10 bases. Trimming at V came to 0 bases and at J to 5 bases, leaving 9 bases not matched to a gene. In germline, CDR1 is PRHDT, CDR2 FYEKMQ (reference sequence). The CDR3 consists of 17 residues. CDR3 sequence (DNA): TGTGCCAGCAGCTTAGGGACAGGGGGCCCAATACCGTATGGCTACACCTTC. The encoded protein is CASSLGTGGPIPYGYTF.

The rearrangement links TRBV2 to TRBJ1-4; perhaps TRBD1 as D (6 bases). Trimming took 8 bases from V and 2 from J, leaving 15 bases between them. Germline lookup yields CDR1 SNHLY and CDR2 FYNNEI. The CDR3 covers 15 residues. The CDR3 nucleotides read TGTGCCAGCCGACTCAGGGGATTGACTAATGAAAAACTGTTTTTT. This gives the protein CASRLRGLTNEKLFF. The complete variable domain, with remaining parts taken from reference TRBV2 and TRBJ1-4, reads EPEVTQTPSHQVTQMGQEVILRCVPISNHLYFYWYRQILGQKVEFLVSFYNNEISEKSEIFDDQFSVERPDGSNFTLKIRSTKLEDSAMYFCASRLRGLTNEKLFFGSGTQLSVL.

The chain is built from TRBV27 and TRBJ2-7; D is unclear. The germline V gene has CDR1 MNHEY and CDR2 SMNVEV (reference sequence). Deletions cut 2 bases from V and 2 bases from J, with 7 bases between. The CDR3 is 13 amino acids. The CDR3 bases are TGTGCCAGCAGTTTACCCTCCCCCTACGAGCAGTACTTC. It yields the protein CASSLPSPYEQYF.

This chain uses TRBV27 with TRBJ2-7; the match to TRBD2 covers 7 bases. J gave up 6 bases and V 3 bases, and 5 bases lay outside the gene matches. CDR3 size: 13 residues. CDR1 MNHEY and CDR2 SMNVEV come from the germline V gene (reference sequence). The CDR3 DNA follows: TGTGCCAGCAGTTTCGGGGGAGGGTTCGAGCAGTACTTC. Translation gives CASSFGGGFEQYF.

Turning to this clone: The same CDR3 is also encoded by other DNA sequences in this sample. The J gene is TRBJ1-1, the V gene TRBV18; D possibly corresponds to TRBD1 (6 bases). CDR1 is KGHSH, CDR2 LQKENI, per germline. The CDR3 covers 13 residues. V was cut by 3 bases and J by 1 base, with 6 bases left in between. As DNA, the CDR3 is TGTGCCAGCTCACCGACAGGGAACACTGAAGCTTTCTTT. This translates into CASSPTGNTEAFF.

The gene calls are TRBV7-6 and TRBJ2-7; D ambiguous. Trimming cost V 1 base and J 3 bases, with 13 bases left between them. The CDR3 has 15 amino acids. The germline V gene encodes CDR1 SGHVS and CDR2 FNYEAQ. The CDR3 here is CASSLGPSQNYEQYF. The CDR3 region has the DNA TGTGCCAGCAGCTTAGGGCCCAGTCAAAACTACGAGCAGTACTTC. Using reference TRBV7-6 and TRBJ2-7 for the parts outside the CDR3, the full variable domain is GAGVSQSPRYKVTKRGQDVALRCDPISGHVSLYWYRQALGQGPEFLTYFNYEAQQDKSGLPNDRFSAERPEGSISTLTIQRTEQRDSAMYRCASSLGPSQNYEQYFGPGTRLTVT.